This T cell receptor beta chain was sequenced in a study of shared clonotypes between healthy human individuals. General observations from the study: Since donors were few, the genetic and exposure-history diversity represented was limited. It was only blood that was sampled, and tissue repertoires likely differ.

TCRdb's table, derived via immunoSEQ multiplex PCR, lists solely in-frame clones and lacks some. The table includes 450,000 to 500,000 clones, about 85% detected once. With respect to this clone: Its antigen is as yet unknown.

Each sample came from a Caucasian adult donor living in Nashville, Tennessee. The source of this sequence is a woman in her thirties or forties in good health. Some clones in this sample may be carry-over from other donors' samples. Source material: PBMCs.

The CDR3 DNA reads TGTGCCAGCAGCCCCAGCAGGGGGGATCAGCCCCAGCATTTT. This codes for CASSPSRGDQPQHF. The rearrangement links TRBV6-6 to TRBJ1-5, with 7 bases fitting TRBD1. Germline assignment: CDR1 MNHNY and CDR2 SVGAGI (reference sequence). The CDR3 is 14 residues long. With 6 bases clipped from V and 5 bases from J, the junction kept 7 bases outside the gene matches.